The 3 T cell receptor beta chains given below trace back to one sample, sequenced in a study of HIV-infected patients and healthy controls. Each CDR3 protein gets one entry after TCRdb re-called the 5' RACE reads with MiXCR. The profile shows 18,000 or so distinct CDR3 sequences, roughly 19% of them singletons. Sequenced: CD8+ T cells from blood. All receptors come from a human donor in good health.

Regarding this clonotype: Compared with germline, one end of the junction differs, possibly owing to a read error. The chain is built from TRBV6-2 or TRBV6-3 and TRBJ2-7; TRBD2 matches at 12 bases. There are 15 residues in the CDR3. CDR1 and CDR2 from the germline V gene are MNHEY and SVGEGT. The CDR3 DNA reads as TGTGCCAGCAGTTACTCGACTAGCGGGGGCTACGAGCTGTACTTC. This encodes CASSYSTSGGYELYF.

DNA for the CDR3: TGTGCCATCAGTGGGGCGGGACAGGGGTCTTCCTACGAGCAGTACTTC. Its translation: CAISGAGQGSSYEQYF. The chain carries TRBV10-3 and TRBJ2-7; 10 positions match TRBD1. CDR1 is ENHRY, CDR2 SYGVKD, per germline. This CDR3 region has 16 residues. The V segment lost 4 bases and the J segment 1 base; nucleotides outside the gene matches: 7.

This clonotype has just a few counts. V gene TRBV4-3 combines with J gene TRBJ1-1, with D unresolved. V was trimmed by 1 base and J by 5 bases, leaving 17 bases between them. This CDR3 comprises 16 residues. From germline, CDR1 is LGHNA and CDR2 YSLEER. This CDR3 reads CASSQARAGGLTEAFF. CDR3 DNA sequence: TGCGCCAGCAGCCAAGCTAGAGCGGGAGGCTTAACTGAAGCTTTCTTT.